The clone carrying this T cell receptor beta chain has at least ten counts. No antigen is known for it. Patients counted as stable if ophthalmopathy did not develop within 18 months. Investigators excluded patients with uncontrolled infection, other autoimmune disease, pregnancy or lactation. This record comes from a study of T cells in Graves' hyperthyroidism and ophthalmopathy. The study, taken as a whole, reports: Ophthalmopathy got predicted by the model a median around 6.6 months before its onset.

Authors of the study amplified TCR beta CDR3 regions from RNA transcripts. Researchers ran a first-round RT-PCR on the TCR CDR3 using the HTBI primer set. From the multiplex PCR reads, TCRdb called clonotypes with MiXCR, one entry per CDR3 protein. The top ten clones hold roughly 8% of a sample with 700,000 or so distinct CDR3 sequences, 16% of them seen once. The CDR3 length is 15 residues. The germline V and J ends were trimmed by 7 bases and 0 bases, with 10 bases remaining between them. The chain is built from TRBV12-3 or TRBV12-4 and TRBJ1-6; possible D gene TRBD1, 5 bases. Sequencing was done on a sample of blood. The TCR comes from a man aged 18 to 30 with Graves' hyperthyroidism. The CDR3 here is CASTRQSSYNSPLHF. The CDR3 nucleotides are TGTGCCAGCACCCGACAGAGCTCCTATAATTCACCCCTCCACTTT.